These 24 T cell receptor beta chains were sequenced from one sample in a study of cytomegalovirus exposure and HLA in healthy donors. With 60 Vbeta and 13 Jbeta primers, the PCR was carried out. Profiled with immunoSEQ multiplex PCR; TCRdb holds only in-frame clones, not every one. There are about 150,000 clones in the sample; roughly 82% occur only once, and more than 6.5% lies in the top ten. The sample comprised PBMCs. The source is a woman in her forties or fifties in good health and CMV-seropositive.

The chain links TRBV9 to TRBJ2-2; D unresolved. V was clipped by 1 base and J by 2 bases, with 12 bases between them. Looked up from germline, CDR1 is SGDLS and CDR2 is YYNGEE. This CDR3 is built from 16 residues. CDR3 DNA sequence: TGTGCCAGCAGCGTACAAGGAGTTATTAACACCGGGGAGCTGTTTTTT. The encoded protein is CASSVQGVINTGELFF.

For the CDR3, the DNA is TGCGCCAGCAGCCCCGGCCAGGAGGGTAATGAAAAACTGTTTTTT. Protein product: CASSPGQEGNEKLFF. The V call is TRBV4-1, the J call TRBJ1-4; D uncertain. Trimming removed 4 bases from V and 4 bases from J, with 13 bases in between. Germline V gene lookup returns CDR1 MGHRA and CDR2 YSYEKL. This CDR3 has 15 amino acids.

The V gene is TRBV27, the J gene TRBJ1-5; D is possibly TRBD1 (6 bases). Trimming took 6 bases from V and 0 from J, leaving 12 bases between them. The CDR3 is 15 residues long. The germline V gene encodes CDR1 MNHEY and CDR2 SMNVEV (reference sequence). The CDR3 here is CASSPGQTSNQPQHF. In nucleotides, the CDR3 is TGTGCCAGCAGCCCCGGACAGACTAGCAATCAGCCCCAGCATTTT.

V is TRBV10-2 and J is TRBJ2-3; 11 bases are shared with TRBD2. Trimming at V came to 6 bases and at J to 5 bases, leaving 10 bases not matched to a gene. The CDR3 is 16 amino acids. Germline V gene sequence: CDR1 WSHSY, CDR2 SAAADI. The CDR3 region has the DNA TGCGCCAGCAGCCATGTAGCGGGGGGGCCGGGAGATACGCAGTATTTT. This codes for CASSHVAGGPGDTQYF.

The count of this clone is one. The V and J genes are TRBV15 and TRBJ1-1, with D unclear. The germline V gene encodes CDR1 LNHNV and CDR2 YYDKDF (reference sequence). V was cut by 2 bases and J by 11 bases, with 6 bases left in between. The CDR3 loop spans 10 amino acids. The CDR3 protein is CATSRNQAFF. CDR3 DNA: TGTGCCACCAGCAGAAATCAGGCTTTCTTT.

The rearrangement uses TRBV5-1 and TRBJ2-5; tentative D call: TRBD2 (6 bases). V lost 5 bases and J 2 bases, leaving 10 bases between the germline ends. This CDR3 contains 13 residues. CDR1 is SGHRS and CDR2 is YFSETQ in the germline V gene. CDR3 amino acids: CASSSGSQETQYF. CDR3 sequence (DNA): TGCGCCAGCAGTAGCGGTTCACAAGAGACCCAGTACTTC.

This clone occurred a few times. The chain employs TRBV2 and TRBJ2-7; perhaps TRBD1 as D (6 bases). This CDR3 has 16 residues. Germline loops: CDR1 SNHLY, CDR2 FYNNEI. Between the trimmed V and J ends, which lost 1 base and 2 bases, there was a span of 15 bases. The CDR3, as DNA: TGTGCCAGCAGTGAAGGACAGGTCTTTGTAGCCTACGAGCAGTACTTC. Amino acids: CASSEGQVFVAYEQYF. Together with reference TRBV2 and TRBJ2-7, the CDR3 gives the full variable domain: EPEVTQTPSHQVTQMGQEVILRCVPISNHLYFYWYRQILGQKVEFLVSFYNNEISEKSEIFDDQFSVERPDGSNFTLKIRSTKLEDSAMYFCASSEGQVFVAYEQYFGPGTRLTVT.

This chain uses TRBV28 with TRBJ1-5; D is possibly TRBD1 (6 bases). CDR1 MDHEN and CDR2 SYDVKM come from the germline V gene. The CDR3 sequence is 16 residues long. V was trimmed by 10 bases and J by 7 bases, leaving 26 bases between them. The CDR3 here is CATQGFGSPPKQPQHF. In DNA, the CDR3 is TGTGCCACACAGGGTTTCGGTTCTCCTCCTAAGCAGCCCCAGCATTTT. Combining the CDR3 with reference TRBV28 and TRBJ1-5 gives the whole variable domain DVKVTQSSRYLVKRTGEKVFLECVQDMDHENMFWYRQDPGLGLRLIYFSYDVKMKEKGDIPEGYSVSREKKERFSLILESASTNQTSMYLCATQGFGSPPKQPQHFGDGTRLSIL.

V gene TRBV30 combines with J gene TRBJ1-5, with TRBD1 as a possible D gene (5 bases). V was trimmed by 2 bases and J by 4 bases, leaving 12 bases between them. CDR1 is GTSNPN, CDR2 SVGIG, per germline (reference sequence). This CDR3 is 14 amino acids long. CDR3 bases: TGTGCCTGGAGTCAGGGCGAAGGGAATCAGCCCCAGCATTTT. Its translation: CAWSQGEGNQPQHF.

The chain couples TRBV5-4 to TRBJ2-1; D perhaps matches TRBD2 (6 bases). V shed 4 bases and J shed 3 bases, with 11 bases lying between them. The CDR3 runs 14 residues. Germline V gene data show CDR1 as SGHNT and CDR2 as YYREEE (reference sequence). The CDR3 DNA is TGTGCCAGCAGCACGGACGGGGGCTACAATGAGCAGTTCTTC. It specifies CASSTDGGYNEQFF. Supplemented by reference TRBV5-4 and TRBJ2-1, the full variable domain reads ETGVTQSPTHLIKTRGQQVTLRCSSQSGHNTVSWYQQALGQGPQFIFQYYREEENGRGNFPPRFSGLQFPNYSSELNVNALELDDSALYLCASSTDGGYNEQFFGPGTRLTVL.

The chain links TRBV5-8 to TRBJ2-2; possibly TRBD2 for D (6 bases). V lost 1 base, J lost 2 bases, and 9 bases lay in between. The CDR3 extends over 15 amino acids. Per germline, CDR1 SGHTS and CDR2 YDEGEE. CDR3 residues: CASSLRGLNTGELFF. In DNA form, the CDR3 reads TGTGCCAGCAGCTTGCGGGGACTTAACACCGGGGAGCTGTTTTTT.

This clone came up a few times. The chain carries TRBV9 and TRBJ2-1; D gene uncertain. Trimming took off 3 bases at V and 0 bases at J, with 10 bases between the two ends. Germline lookup yields CDR1 SGDLS and CDR2 YYNGEE. The CDR3 runs 15 residues. The CDR3 loop reads CASSATPSSYNEQFF. As DNA, the CDR3 is TGTGCCAGCAGCGCGACACCGAGCTCCTACAATGAGCAGTTCTTC.

The genes are TRBV7-2 and TRBJ1-4, with a possible D match to TRBD1 (6 bases). CDR3 length equals 16 residues. Germline V lookup: CDR1 SGHTA, CDR2 FQGNSA. Between the trimmed V and J ends, which lost 0 bases and 5 bases, there was a span of 13 bases. DNA of the CDR3: TGTGCCAGCAGCTTAGCTTGGGGGGGGGCCAATGAAAAACTGTTTTTT. It codes for CASSLAWGGANEKLFF.

The chain combines TRBV7-8 with TRBJ2-1; D gene unclear. The CDR3 totals 13 residues. V lost 0 bases and J lost 3, with 3 bases in between. The germline V gene encodes CDR1 SGHVS and CDR2 FQNEAQ. The DNA for the CDR3 is TGTGCCAGCAGCTTAGCGCGCTACAATGAGCAGTTCTTC. Protein product: CASSLARYNEQFF.

The chain recombines TRBV9 with TRBJ2-5, with TRBD1 as a possible D gene (6 bases). CDR3 size: 15 residues. Germline CDR1 reads SGDLS; CDR2 reads YYNGEE. Trimming removed 0 bases from V and 2 bases from J, with 11 bases in between. CDR3 amino acids: CASSVAWGQQETQYF. The CDR3 coding sequence is TGTGCCAGCAGCGTAGCTTGGGGGCAACAAGAGACCCAGTACTTC.

This chain connects TRBV18 to TRBJ1-1, with TRBD1 identical over 11 bases. The CDR3 is 15 residues long. The V and J ends lost 3 bases and 5 bases, in that order; junction bases with no gene match: 5. CDR1 and CDR2 (germline): KGHSH, LQKENI. CDR3 residues: CASSPRTGGFTEAFF. The CDR3 bases are TGTGCCAGCTCACCCCGGACAGGGGGCTTTACTGAAGCTTTCTTT.

V and J are TRBV5-1 and TRBJ2-3; 7 bases line up with TRBD2. The V gene end was trimmed by 2 bases and the J gene end by 4 bases; junction bases not matched to a gene: 4. CDR1 SGHRS and CDR2 YFSETQ come from the germline V gene. The CDR3 is 14 amino acids. The CDR3 nucleotides read TGCGCCAGCAGCTTTGGACTAGTATCAGATACGCAGTATTTT. The encoded protein is CASSFGLVSDTQYF.

The genes are TRBV11-2 and TRBJ2-7, with 8 bases that match TRBD1. CDR1 SGHAT and CDR2 FQNNGV come from the germline V gene. Unmatched junction bases numbered 6, after V lost 0 bases and J lost 5 bases. The CDR3 totals 15 residues. The CDR3 loop reads CASSLDLSGGHEQYF. In DNA form, the CDR3 reads TGTGCCAGCAGCTTAGATCTGTCAGGGGGCCACGAGCAGTACTTC.

The rearrangement uses TRBV11-2 and TRBJ1-6; TRBD1 matches at 9 bases. V gave up 5 bases and J gave up 8 bases; unmatched junction bases: 16. Germline CDR1 SGHAT, CDR2 FQNNGV. CDR3 length: 18 amino acids. CDR3 sequence reads: CASSHWGTGQGVYSPLHF. CDR3 bases: TGTGCCAGCAGCCACTGGGGGACGGGACAGGGAGTTTATTCACCCCTCCACTTT.

The genes are TRBV5-6 and TRBJ1-1; 10 nucleotides match TRBD1. Germline values: CDR1 SGHDT, CDR2 YYEEEE. V trimming: 0 bases; J trimming: 7 bases; junction bases outside the gene matches: 6. The CDR3 runs to 15 residues. CDR3 in DNA: TGTGCCAGCAGCTTGGGGGACAGGGGCGGACATGAAGCTTTCTTT. Its protein is CASSLGDRGGHEAFF.

The V and J genes are TRBV18 and TRBJ1-2; a possible D gene is TRBD1 (5 bases). CDR1 is KGHSH and CDR2 is LQKENI in the germline V gene. CDR3 length: 15 amino acids. V lost 3 bases and J 7 bases, leaving 18 bases between the germline ends. The CDR3 sequence is CASSPTADRRGGYTF. CDR3 nucleotide sequence: TGTGCCAGCTCACCGACAGCCGACCGCCGCGGTGGCTACACCTTC.

This clone was recorded a few times. Here the CDR3 reads CASSLDERSRAFF. The CDR3 DNA sequence: TGTGCCAGCAGTCTTGACGAAAGGAGTAGGGCTTTCTTT. The chain has TRBV6-5 and TRBJ1-1, with D unclear. The CDR3 loop spans 13 amino acids. The germline V gene has CDR1 MNHEY and CDR2 SVGAGI. V lost 5 bases to trimming and J lost 11 bases, with 18 bases between them.

The gene calls are TRBV9 and TRBJ2-5, with D perhaps matching TRBD2 (6 bases). The J call may be incorrect, as the DNA end agrees better with TRBJ2-7. This CDR3 has 14 residues. Looked up from germline, CDR1 is SGDLS and CDR2 is YYNGEE. CDR3 in amino acids: CASSVYPGSYEQYF. The CDR3 DNA reads TGTGCCAGCAGCGTATATCCCGGGAGCTACGAGCAGTACTTC.

The chain combines TRBV2 with TRBJ1-4; 10 bases are a match to TRBD1. This CDR3 region has 17 residues. The J segment lost 10 bases and the V segment lost 1 base, leaving 12 bases of the junction unmatched. Germline V gives CDR1 SNHLY, CDR2 FYNNEI. The CDR3 spells CASSEGQGAKSGRKLFF. Written as DNA, the CDR3 is TGTGCCAGCAGTGAAGGACAGGGGGCCAAATCTGGTAGAAAACTGTTTTTT.